The T cell receptor beta chain under discussion was sequenced for a study of siplizumab effects on memory and regulatory T cells. General study points: The diversity of naive T cells seemed greater than that of memory cells, and their alloresponse contribution seemed major. Siplizumab cultures yielded proliferating Tregs whose suppressive function was not confirmed.

Roughly 100,000 TCR templates underwent assay in every sample. The protocol was immunoSEQ multiplex PCR, while the TCRdb copy is restricted to in-frame clones and leaves out a portion. The table has over 65,000 clones, just under 95% seen once. About this clone itself: Its antigen remains unknown.

This CDR3 is 14 amino acids long. The germline gives CDR1 LNHDA, CDR2 SQIVND (reference sequence). The V end was cut by 7 bases, the J end by 4 bases, with 13 bases between. This receptor was identified in a human donor in good health. The chain employs TRBV19 and TRBJ2-2; D perhaps matches TRBD2 (5 bases). Sequencing used CD8+ T cells sorted from blood. The CDR3 DNA sequence: TGTGCCAGTACGGATGGGAGCCTCACCGGGGAGCTGTTTTTT. It yields the protein CASTDGSLTGELFF.